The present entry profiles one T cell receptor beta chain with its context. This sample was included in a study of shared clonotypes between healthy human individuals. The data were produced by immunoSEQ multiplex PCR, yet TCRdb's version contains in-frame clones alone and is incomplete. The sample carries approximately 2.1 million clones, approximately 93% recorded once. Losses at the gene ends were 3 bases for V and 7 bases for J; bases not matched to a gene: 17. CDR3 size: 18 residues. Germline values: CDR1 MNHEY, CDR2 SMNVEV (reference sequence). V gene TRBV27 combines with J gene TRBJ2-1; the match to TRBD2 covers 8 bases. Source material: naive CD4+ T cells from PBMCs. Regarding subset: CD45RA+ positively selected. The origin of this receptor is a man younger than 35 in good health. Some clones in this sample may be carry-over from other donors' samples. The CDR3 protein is CASSLRGAGRAVGNEQFF. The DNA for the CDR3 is TGTGCCAGCAGTTTGCGAGGAGCCGGGAGGGCTGTGGGGAATGAGCAGTTCTTC.